The clone carrying this TCR beta chain was counted only a few times. This entry comes from a study of blood T cells in healthy people across ages. This CDR3 has 16 amino acids. Germline V gives CDR1 LGHNA, CDR2 YNFKEQ. The ends were cut back, 0 bases at V and 2 bases at J, with 10 bases in the middle. Then a second PCR, running roughly 7 to 11 cycles, was carried out with a sample-barcoded 5' primer and a J-beta primer mix. One entry per CDR3 protein, called by TCRdb with MiXCR from the 5' RACE reads. This table holds roughly 860,000 distinct CDR3 sequences, 60% to 80% found once. The chain is built from TRBV4-2 and TRBJ2-2, with D unresolved. This receptor was taken from a man aged 25-45 years in good health. The specimen sequenced was blood. CDR3 sequence: CASSQDRATNTGELFF. The CDR3 DNA follows: TGTGCCAGCAGCCAAGATCGGGCCACTAACACCGGGGAGCTGTTTTTT.